This T cell receptor (beta chain) was profiled in a study of PD-1 blockade in classical Hodgkin lymphoma. The data were produced by immunoSEQ multiplex PCR, yet TCRdb's version contains in-frame clones alone and is incomplete. The data show about 23,000 clones, 89% seen once. Trimming pared 2 bases from V and 1 base from J, leaving 19 bases between. The CDR3 is 17 residues long. CDR1 and CDR2 (germline): SGHRS, YFSETQ. As to this clone: Antigen: not known.

Study results and limitations: Sources of repertoire differences remain undefined, possibly disease activity or prior therapy. It was reported that newly diagnosed patients had less baseline TCR diversity than healthy donors.

This sample's time point: newly diagnosed, previously untreated cHL patient sample. Investigators isolated CD4+ T cells from thawed PBMCs through magnetic negative selection. The receptor was derived from a human donor with classical Hodgkin lymphoma. The sequencing sample was made of CD4+ T cells from blood. The chain uses TRBV5-1 and TRBJ2-7, with D perhaps given as TRBD1 or TRBD2 (5 bases each). The CDR3 here is CASSFGGSRWQSYEQYF. In DNA, the CDR3 is TGCGCCAGCAGCTTTGGGGGATCGAGATGGCAGTCCTACGAGCAGTACTTC.